This T cell receptor (beta chain) was identified during a study of T cells in Graves' hyperthyroidism and ophthalmopathy. Study-wide results and caveats: Blood samples included most of the expanded thyroid clonotypes exceeding 0.001.

Amplified regions were TCR beta CDR3 sequences from RNA transcripts. In the first-round RT-PCR of the TCR CDR3, the HTBI primer set was used. TCRdb re-called the multiplex PCR reads through MiXCR, storing one row per CDR3 protein. The repertoire holds under 350,000 distinct CDR3 sequences, with approximately 12% as singletons. The CDR3 spans 14 residues. V lost 2 bases and J lost 7; bases outside the gene matches: 2. Germline V gene lookup returns CDR1 SGHTA and CDR2 FQGTGA. As to this clonotype: The target antigen is unknown.

Diagnosis of hyperthyroidism was new in patients aged 18 to 65, and its duration was under 2 months. The blood sample was taken at first hyperthyroidism diagnosis, before any ophthalmopathy symptoms. The source of the PBMCs was less than 12 ml of fresh peripheral blood. This clonotype was sampled from a woman aged 30 to 39 with Graves' hyperthyroidism that later progressed to Graves' ophthalmopathy. V and J are TRBV7-3 and TRBJ2-2, with 9 bases that match TRBD2. Sample: blood. The CDR3 region is CASSLAGGDGELFF. The CDR3 coding sequence is TGTGCCAGCAGCTTAGCGGGAGGGGACGGGGAGCTGTTTTTT. Full variable domain (remainder filled in from reference TRBV7-3 and TRBJ2-2): GAGVSQTPSNKVTEKGKYVELRCDPISGHTALYWYRQSLGQGPEFLIYFQGTGAADDSGLPNDRFFAVRPEGSVSTLKIQRTERGDSAVYLCASSLAGGDGELFFGEGSRLTVL.